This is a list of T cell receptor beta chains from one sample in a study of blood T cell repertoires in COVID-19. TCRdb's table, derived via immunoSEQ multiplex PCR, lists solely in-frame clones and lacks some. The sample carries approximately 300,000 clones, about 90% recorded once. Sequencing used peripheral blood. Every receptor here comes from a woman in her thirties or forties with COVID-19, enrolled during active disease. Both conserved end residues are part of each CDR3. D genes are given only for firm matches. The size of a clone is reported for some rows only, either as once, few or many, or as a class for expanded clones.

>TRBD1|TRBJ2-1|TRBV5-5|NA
CASTLRGGQNNEQFF
TGTGCCAGCACCCTGCGAGGGGGCCAGAACAATGAGCAGTTCTTC
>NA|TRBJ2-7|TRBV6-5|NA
CASSSRWISHEQYF
TGTGCCAGCAGTTCTAGATGGATTTCTCACGAGCAGTACTTC
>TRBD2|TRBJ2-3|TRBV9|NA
CASGSGASTDTQYF
TGTGCCAGCGGTAGCGGGGCTAGCACAGATACGCAGTATTTT
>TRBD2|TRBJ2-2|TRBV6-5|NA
CASRSGRVDTGELFF
TGTGCCAGCAGGAGCGGGAGGGTCGACACCGGGGAGCTGTTTTTT
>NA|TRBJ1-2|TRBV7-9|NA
CASSPGDTRNYGYTF
TGTGCCAGCAGCCCAGGGGACACGAGGAACTATGGCTACACCTTC
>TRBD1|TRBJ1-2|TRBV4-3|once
CASSKRTGVSSNYGYTF
TGCGCCAGCAGCAAAAGGACAGGGGTCTCTTCTAACTATGGCTACACCTTC
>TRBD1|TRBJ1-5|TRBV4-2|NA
CASSQGGTGRNQDQPQHF
TGTGCCAGCAGCCAAGGTGGGACAGGTCGCAATCAGGATCAGCCCCAGCATTTT
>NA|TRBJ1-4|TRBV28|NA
CASSLSGIYGEKLFF
TGTGCCAGCAGTTTATCGGGGATATATGGTGAAAAACTGTTTTTT
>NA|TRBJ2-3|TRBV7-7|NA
CASSSLGTADTQYF
TGTGCTAGCAGCTCACTCGGGACTGCAGATACGCAGTATTTT
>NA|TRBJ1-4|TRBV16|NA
CASSHYLTASNEKLFF
TGTGCCAGCAGCCATTACCTGACTGCTTCGAATGAAAAACTGTTTTTT
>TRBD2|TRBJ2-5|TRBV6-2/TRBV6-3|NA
CASSYSLAEPLDQETQYF
TGTGCCAGCAGTTACAGCCTAGCGGAACCCCTGGACCAAGAGACCCAGTACTTC
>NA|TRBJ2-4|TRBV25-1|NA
CASSRTGVAKNIQYF
TGTGCCAGCAGTAGGACCGGGGTAGCCAAAAACATTCAGTACTTC
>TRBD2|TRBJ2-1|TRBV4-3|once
CASSQTSGVYRNEQFF
TGCGCCAGCAGCCAGACTAGCGGGGTATACAGGAATGAGCAGTTCTTC
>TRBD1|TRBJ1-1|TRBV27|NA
CASSSGTANTEAFF
TGTGCCAGCAGTTCCGGGACAGCGAACACTGAAGCTTTCTTT
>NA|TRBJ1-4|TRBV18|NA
CASSPGHNEKLFF
TGTGCCAGCTCACCAGGGCACAACGAAAAACTGTTTTTT